The clone carrying this T cell receptor (beta chain) has only a few counts. The antigen remains undetermined. Germline-derived CDR1 and CDR2 are MNHEY and SMNVEV (reference sequence). Trimming shortened V by 5 bases and J by 5 bases, and 13 bases separated the two germline ends. The CDR3 is 14 amino acids. A sample-barcoded 5' primer and a J-beta primer mix were used in a second PCR of roughly 7 to 12 cycles. In TCRdb, the 5' RACE reads were re-called with MiXCR into one record per CDR3 protein. The table has over 1,300,000 distinct CDR3 sequences, around 55% seen once. These data originate in a study of blood T cells in healthy people across ages. General observations from the study: Nothing was known about donor CMV status, and this possibly confounded expanded clonotype changes. Donors of long life had a larger count of naive CD4+ cells and greater diversity than aged donors. Conclusively comparing naive with antigen-experienced cells was impossible with unsorted PBMCs.

Sequencing was done on a sample of blood. The chain recombines TRBV27 with TRBJ1-5; D is possibly TRBD1 (5 bases). The source of this sequence is a young man in good health. CDR3 protein: CASSLRPRDQPQHF. As DNA, the CDR3 is TGTGCCAGCAGTCTCCGGCCCAGGGATCAGCCCCAGCATTTT.